This T cell receptor (beta chain) was sequenced for a study of CD8 T cells in Susac syndrome. RNA was extracted with the RNeasy kit, and a quantity of roughly 0.45 to 1 ug was reverse transcribed using random hexamers. TCRdb itself ran the immunoSEQ multiplex PCR reads through MiXCR, one entry per CDR3 protein. Found here are approximately 100,000 distinct CDR3 sequences, around 90% of them singletons; the top ten hold about 0.11%. The T cells that were sequenced for TCR beta were CD8+ and CD4+ cells from blood. This TCR was recovered from a human donor in good health. Material for sequencing was CD8+ T cells from PBMCs.

The CDR3 nucleotides read TGTGCCTCATTCCAGGGAGGGCCATTCGTCAAAACTGAAGCTTTCTTT. It specifies CASFQGGPFVKTEAFF. V and J are TRBV30 and TRBJ1-1; possible D gene TRBD1, 5 bases. The CDR3 loop spans 16 amino acids. Trimming took 7 bases from V and 5 from J, leaving 26 bases between them. Per germline, CDR1 GTSNPN and CDR2 SVGIG (reference sequence).